The sequence of this T cell receptor beta chain was determined in a study of T cells after yellow fever vaccination (dated by TCRdb to about 2019). With regard to the full study: The SMART-Seq v4 Ultra Low Input RNA kit was used to prepare libraries from fractions with low cell numbers. Bulk PBMC replicates and cell subsets were isolated from blood drawn at multiple timepoints before and after both primary and secondary immunization. Two healthy male donors made up the cohort, one aged 18 to 30 years and the other aged 30 to 40 years. To follow T-cell clones before and after both primary and booster YFV17D yellow fever vaccination, bulk TCR alpha and beta repertoires underwent longitudinal sequencing. Results and caveats for the whole study, not just this receptor: Because abundant contaminating clonotypes from the bulk population could be contained in FACS-sorted repertoires, computational filtering was required. Compared with the primary T-cell response, the secondary T-cell response was weaker but faster, peaking on day 5 rather than day 15. Only a couple of donors were included in the study, so the extent to which the findings can be generalized is limited. A small fraction of clonotypes showed up in both the CD4 and CD8 compartments, probably as a result of convergent recombination. After the booster, most clones that had expanded after primary vaccination were detected again (about 95% of CD4 and over 75% of CD8), suggesting broad maintenance of memory.

CDR1 and CDR2, per the germline V gene, are MGHRA and YSYEKL. From the cysteine up to the phenylalanine, the CDR3 has a length of 17 residues. The DNA shown is the 51-base CDR3, in frame from base 1. V is trimmed back by 4 bases and J by 4 bases, and the junction contains 14 bases that no gene match accounts for. TCRdb shows the sequencer as Illumina NovaSeq 6000. TCR cDNA was synthesized by 5'RACE template switching, through which a universal primer site and unique molecular identifiers were introduced. Priming of cDNA synthesis was performed from both the TCR alpha and TCR beta constant segments. Library amplification used two PCR steps, and the second PCR step added sample barcodes and sequencing adapters. Sequencing of the libraries was done on either Illumina HiSeq 2500 (2x100 bp) or NovaSeq (2x150 bp). In the authors' own workflow: MIGEC handled demultiplexing of reads and collapsing into UMI consensus sequences, while MiXCR performed V(D)J alignment. Clonotypes responding to the vaccine were identified with edgeR on replicate PBMC samples, with the criteria of FDR below 0.01 and a log2 fold change above 5 up to day 15. CD4 or CD8 identity was assigned to each bulk clonotype according to whether the clonotype was present at higher abundance in the sequenced CD4 repertoire or the sequenced CD8 repertoire. The public reads were run again by TCRdb, first through fastp at Q25 and then through MiXCR, and only productive beta chains were kept. Merged by CDR3 protein, the rows form single entries marked with the most common genes and DNA. The V and J calls follow TCRdb's processing rather than the paper's. The sample table lists just over 300,000 distinct CDR3 sequences, roughly 4% of them with a count of one. Together, the top ten hold around a quarter of the sample.

Explained via the paper, the treatment or condition label denotes: live attenuated yellow fever vaccine strain. At every blood-draw timepoint, two biological replicates of bulk PBMCs were collected. A standard Ficoll-Paque protocol was used to isolate PBMCs from peripheral blood. TriZol was used to extract RNA from bulk PBMCs, from CD4 and CD8 fractions, and from dextramer-positive and dextramer-negative fractions. This clonotype was observed at least ten times. The clone's antigen remains unknown. No qualities accompany the bases; no much larger clone lies one base away. The receptor was derived from a man aged 18-30 years who received the YFV17D yellow fever vaccine. The chain is encoded by TRBV4-1 joined to TRBJ2-5, with TRBD1 matching 8 junction bases. Sample: PBMCs, taken on the day of the yellow fever booster vaccination. Read as DNA, the sequence is TGCGCCAGCAGCCGCATTCGACAGGGGATGCTGGGAGAGACCCAGTACTTC. The resulting protein is CASSRIRQGMLGETQYF.